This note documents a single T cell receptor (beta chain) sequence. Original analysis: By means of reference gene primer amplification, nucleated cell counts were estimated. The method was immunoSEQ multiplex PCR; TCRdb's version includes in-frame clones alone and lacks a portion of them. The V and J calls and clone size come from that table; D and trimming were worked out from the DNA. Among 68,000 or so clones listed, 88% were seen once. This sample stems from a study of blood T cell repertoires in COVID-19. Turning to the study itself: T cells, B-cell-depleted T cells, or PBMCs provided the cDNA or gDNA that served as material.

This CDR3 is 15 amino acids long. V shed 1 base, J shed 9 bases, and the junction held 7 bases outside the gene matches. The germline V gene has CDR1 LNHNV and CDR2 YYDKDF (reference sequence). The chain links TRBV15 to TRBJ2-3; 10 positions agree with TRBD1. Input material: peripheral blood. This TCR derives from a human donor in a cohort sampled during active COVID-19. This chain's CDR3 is CATSRGTGGSGTQYF. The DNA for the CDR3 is TGTGCCACCAGCAGAGGGACAGGGGGGTCGGGGACGCAGTATTTT.